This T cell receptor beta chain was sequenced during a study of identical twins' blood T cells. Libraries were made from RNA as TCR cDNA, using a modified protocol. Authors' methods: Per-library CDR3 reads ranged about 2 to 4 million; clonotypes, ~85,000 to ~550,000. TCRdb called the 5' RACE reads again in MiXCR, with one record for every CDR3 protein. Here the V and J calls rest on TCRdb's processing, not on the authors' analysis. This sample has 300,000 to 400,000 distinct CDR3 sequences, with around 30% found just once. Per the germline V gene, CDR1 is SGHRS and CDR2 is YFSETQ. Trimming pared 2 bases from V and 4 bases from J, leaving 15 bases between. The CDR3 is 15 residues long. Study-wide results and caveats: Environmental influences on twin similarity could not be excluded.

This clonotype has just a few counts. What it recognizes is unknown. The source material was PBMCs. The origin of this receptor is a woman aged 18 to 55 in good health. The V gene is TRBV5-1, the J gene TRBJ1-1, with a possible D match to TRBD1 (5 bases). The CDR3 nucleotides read TGCGCCAGCAGCTTAAGTCGGGGGGAAGGCACTGAAGCTTTCTTT. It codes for CASSLSRGEGTEAFF.